This T cell receptor beta chain was identified during a study of ipilimumab plus nivolumab after autologous stem cell transplantation. As for the study in general: DLBCL patients had primary refractory or relapsed disease.

TCRdb's table, derived via immunoSEQ multiplex PCR, lists solely in-frame clones and lacks some. This repertoire shows 20,000 to 25,000 clones, more than 60% found once; its top ten account for around 18%. The CDR3 spans 13 residues. Trimming took 5 bases from V and 7 from J, leaving 15 bases between them. Germline CDR1 and CDR2: SNHLY and FYNNEI. The sequences come from PBMCs, collected in a trial of ipilimumab plus nivolumab as post-transplant consolidation. The chain employs TRBV2 and TRBJ2-7; D perhaps matches TRBD2 (5 bases). The sequence was obtained from a male donor with diffuse large B-cell lymphoma. CDR3 sequence reads: CASSYRVGGEQYF. CDR3 coding DNA: TGTGCCAGCAGTTATCGGGTTGGCGGGGAGCAGTACTTC.